This TCR beta chain was obtained from a study of control samples from healthy donors and cancer patients. The data were produced by immunoSEQ multiplex PCR, yet TCRdb's version contains in-frame clones alone and is incomplete. The sample lists 60,000 to 95,000 clones, roughly 80% occurring once. Trimming removed 2 bases at V and 6 bases at J, with 10 bases between. The V gene's germline CDR1 is SGHTA and CDR2 FQGNSA. The CDR3 totals 13 residues. This TCR came from a man in his fifties in good health. Sequencing used blood. V usage is TRBV7-2 and J usage is TRBJ2-5, with a weak D call TRBD1 (5 bases). The CDR3 nucleotides read TGTGCCAGCAGCTTAACCGACAGACAGACCCAGTACTTC. It encodes CASSLTDRQTQYF.